The rows below give T cell receptor beta chains drawn from one sample of a study of cytomegalovirus exposure and HLA in healthy donors. Produced via immunoSEQ multiplex PCR; TCRdb's table is partial and in-frame only. The table has approximately 200,000 clones, just under 75% seen once; the top ten hold approximately 5%. Sequencing was done on a sample of PBMCs. The receptors originated from a man aged 30 to 39 in good health and CMV-seropositive. Each CDR3 is given without its conserved first and last residue. Fields, in order: CDR3 protein, V gene, J gene.

ASSEWAEQY	TRBV25-1	TRBJ2-7
ATSRDRAQETQY	TRBV15	TRBJ2-5
AWSRNDWLNTEAF	TRBV30	TRBJ1-1
ASSGQHNQPQH	TRBV18	TRBJ1-5
ASSRGQANTEAF	TRBV7-6	TRBJ1-1
AISVRDTGELF	TRBV10-3	TRBJ2-2
ASSLSGTANEKLF	TRBV4-3	TRBJ1-4
ASHRDRATNEQF	TRBV7-2	TRBJ2-1
AWSVGAGYT	TRBV30	TRBJ1-2
ASSLEPGWGNREKLF	TRBV7-2	TRBJ1-4
ASSQSIEDRAGANVLT	TRBV23-1	TRBJ2-6
ASSQPGLAGGRNTGELF	TRBV4-1	TRBJ2-2
ASSPLGTDSYEQY	TRBV9	TRBJ2-7
ASSVAAGGFYEQY	TRBV9	TRBJ2-7
ASSLSSTPGELF	TRBV7-3	TRBJ2-2
ASTPGLGSAREQY	TRBV28	TRBJ2-7
ASTSNEGRDTEAF	TRBV21-1	TRBJ1-1